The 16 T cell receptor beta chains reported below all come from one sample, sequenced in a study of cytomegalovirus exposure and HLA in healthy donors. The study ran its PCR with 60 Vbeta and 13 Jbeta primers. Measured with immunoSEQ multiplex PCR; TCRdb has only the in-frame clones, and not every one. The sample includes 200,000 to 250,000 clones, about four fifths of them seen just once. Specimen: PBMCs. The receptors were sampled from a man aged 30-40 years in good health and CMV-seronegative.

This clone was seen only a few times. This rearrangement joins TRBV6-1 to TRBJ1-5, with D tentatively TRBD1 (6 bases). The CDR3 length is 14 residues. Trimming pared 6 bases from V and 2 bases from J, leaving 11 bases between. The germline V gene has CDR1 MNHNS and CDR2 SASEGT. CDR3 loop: CASSSTGRNQPQHF. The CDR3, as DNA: TGTGCCAGCAGCAGTACAGGGCGCAATCAGCCCCAGCATTTT.

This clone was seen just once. CDR3 sequence: CASSLFPGQGNTEAFF. CDR3 nucleotides: TGCGCCAGCAGCTTGTTCCCGGGACAGGGAAACACTGAAGCTTTCTTT. The chain recombines TRBV5-1 with TRBJ1-1, with 9 positions matching TRBD1. Germline V lookup: CDR1 SGHRS, CDR2 YFSETQ. The trim removed 1 base at V and 2 bases at J, leaving 6 bases unmatched. The length of the CDR3 is 16 residues.

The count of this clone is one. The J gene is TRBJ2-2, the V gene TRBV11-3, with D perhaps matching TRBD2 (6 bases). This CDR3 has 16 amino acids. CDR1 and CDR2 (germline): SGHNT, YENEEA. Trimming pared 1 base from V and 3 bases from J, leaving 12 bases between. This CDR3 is CASSLGGEADTGELFF. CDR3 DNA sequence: TGTGCCAGCAGCTTAGGGGGGGAGGCGGACACCGGGGAGCTGTTTTTT.

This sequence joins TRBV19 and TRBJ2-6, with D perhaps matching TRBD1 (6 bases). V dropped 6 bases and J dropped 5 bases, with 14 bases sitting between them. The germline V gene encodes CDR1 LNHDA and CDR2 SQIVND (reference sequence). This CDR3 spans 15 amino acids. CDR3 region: CASSLPTGRANVLTF. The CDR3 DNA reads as TGTGCCAGTAGCCTACCGACAGGTCGGGCCAACGTCCTGACTTTC.

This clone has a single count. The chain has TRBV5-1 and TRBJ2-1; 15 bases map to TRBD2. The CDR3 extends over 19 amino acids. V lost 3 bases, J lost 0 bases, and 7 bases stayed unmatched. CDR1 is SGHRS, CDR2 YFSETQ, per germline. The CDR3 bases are TGCGCCAGCAGCTCGGGACTAGCGGGGGGTCCTAGCTCCTACAATGAGCAGTTCTTC. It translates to CASSSGLAGGPSSYNEQFF.

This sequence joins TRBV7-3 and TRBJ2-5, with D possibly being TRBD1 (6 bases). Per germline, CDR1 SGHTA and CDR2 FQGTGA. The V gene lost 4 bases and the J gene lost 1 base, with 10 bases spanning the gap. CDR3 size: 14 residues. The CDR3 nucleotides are TGTGCCAGCAGCTCGACAGGTCGCCAAGAGACCCAGTACTTC. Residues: CASSSTGRQETQYF.

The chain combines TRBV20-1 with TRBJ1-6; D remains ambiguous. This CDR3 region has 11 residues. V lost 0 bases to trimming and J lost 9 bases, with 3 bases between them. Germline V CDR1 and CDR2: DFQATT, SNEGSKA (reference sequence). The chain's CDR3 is CSARESSPLHF. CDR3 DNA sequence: TGCAGTGCTAGAGAGAGTTCACCCCTCCACTTT.

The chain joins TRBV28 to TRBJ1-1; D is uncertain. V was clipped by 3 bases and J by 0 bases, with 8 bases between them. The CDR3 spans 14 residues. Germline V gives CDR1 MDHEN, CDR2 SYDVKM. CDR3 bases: TGTGCCAGCAGTTTTGGTACGGTGAACACTGAAGCTTTCTTT. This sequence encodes CASSFGTVNTEAFF.

The CDR3 DNA follows: TGTGCCAGCCTACCTGGGACAGGGCATATGCGACTGTTTTTT. As protein: CASLPGTGHMRLFF. The chain uses TRBV19 and TRBJ1-4; the match to TRBD1 covers 9 bases. The CDR3 covers 14 residues. Germline loops: CDR1 LNHDA, CDR2 SQIVND (reference sequence). V shed 9 bases and J 13 bases; nucleotides not matched to a gene: 15.

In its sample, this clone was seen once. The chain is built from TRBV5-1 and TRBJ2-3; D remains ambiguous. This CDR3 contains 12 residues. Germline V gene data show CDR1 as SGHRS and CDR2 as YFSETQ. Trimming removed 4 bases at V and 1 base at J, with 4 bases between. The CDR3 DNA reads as TGCGCCAGCAGCCCTGGCACAGATACGCAGTATTTT. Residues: CASSPGTDTQYF.

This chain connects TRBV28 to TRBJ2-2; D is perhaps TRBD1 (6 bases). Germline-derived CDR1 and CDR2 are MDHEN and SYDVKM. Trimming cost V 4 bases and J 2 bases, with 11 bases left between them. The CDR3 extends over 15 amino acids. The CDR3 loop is CASSSWTDNTGELFF. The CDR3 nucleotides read TGTGCCAGCAGTTCTTGGACAGATAACACCGGGGAGCTGTTTTTT.

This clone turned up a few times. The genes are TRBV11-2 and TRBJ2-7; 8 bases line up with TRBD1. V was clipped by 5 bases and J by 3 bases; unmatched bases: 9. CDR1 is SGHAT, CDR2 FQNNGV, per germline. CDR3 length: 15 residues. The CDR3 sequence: CASSPPGQVVYEQYF. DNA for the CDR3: TGTGCCAGCAGCCCCCCGGGACAGGTTGTCTACGAGCAGTACTTC.

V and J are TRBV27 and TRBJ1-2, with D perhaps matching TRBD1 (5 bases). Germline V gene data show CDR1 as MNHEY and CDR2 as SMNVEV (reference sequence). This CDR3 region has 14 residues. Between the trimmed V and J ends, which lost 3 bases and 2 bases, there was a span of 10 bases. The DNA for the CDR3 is TGTGCCAGCAGTTTGTGGGGCCCGAACTATGGCTACACCTTC. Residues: CASSLWGPNYGYTF.

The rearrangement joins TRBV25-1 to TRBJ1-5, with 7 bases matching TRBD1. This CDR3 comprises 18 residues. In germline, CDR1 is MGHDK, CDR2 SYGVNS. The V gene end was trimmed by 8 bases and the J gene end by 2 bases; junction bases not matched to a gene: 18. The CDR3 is CASAPSSGQVGGNQPQHF. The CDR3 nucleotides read TGTGCCAGCGCCCCGAGCTCTGGACAGGTCGGGGGCAATCAGCCCCAGCATTTT.

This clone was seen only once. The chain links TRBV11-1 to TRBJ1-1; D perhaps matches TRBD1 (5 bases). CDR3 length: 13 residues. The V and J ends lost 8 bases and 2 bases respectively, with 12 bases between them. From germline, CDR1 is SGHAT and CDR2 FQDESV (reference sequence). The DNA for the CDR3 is TGTGCCAGCGGGCTCGGGACTAACACTGAAGCTTTCTTT. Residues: CASGLGTNTEAFF.

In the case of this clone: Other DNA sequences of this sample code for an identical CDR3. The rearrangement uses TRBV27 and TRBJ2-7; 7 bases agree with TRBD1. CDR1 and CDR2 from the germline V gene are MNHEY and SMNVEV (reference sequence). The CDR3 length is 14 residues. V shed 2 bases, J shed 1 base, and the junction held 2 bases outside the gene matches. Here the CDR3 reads CASSLGDSSYEQYF. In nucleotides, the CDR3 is TGTGCCAGCAGTTTAGGGGACAGTTCCTACGAGCAGTACTTC.